The present entry profiles one T cell receptor (beta chain) with its context. Methods used by the authors: Estimation of nucleated cell counts relied on the amplification of reference gene primers. This table comes from immunoSEQ multiplex PCR, and its TCRdb copy is limited to in-frame clones, with some not included. Clone size and V and J calls were adopted from that table, with D and trimming inferred from the DNA. The table records about 98,000 clones, 80% to 95% of them present only once. The sample is drawn from a study of blood T cell repertoires in COVID-19. V was pared by 2 bases and J by 5 bases, with 11 bases between. CDR1 is SGDLS, CDR2 YYNGEE, per germline. This CDR3 is built from 14 residues.

The specimen sequenced was peripheral blood. The chain recombines TRBV9 with TRBJ2-1; D gene unclear. The TCR comes from a woman in her forties or fifties with COVID-19, enrolled during active disease. The CDR3 loop is CASSVGLPNNEQFF. The CDR3 DNA sequence: TGTGCCAGCAGCGTTGGCCTTCCGAACAATGAGCAGTTCTTC.